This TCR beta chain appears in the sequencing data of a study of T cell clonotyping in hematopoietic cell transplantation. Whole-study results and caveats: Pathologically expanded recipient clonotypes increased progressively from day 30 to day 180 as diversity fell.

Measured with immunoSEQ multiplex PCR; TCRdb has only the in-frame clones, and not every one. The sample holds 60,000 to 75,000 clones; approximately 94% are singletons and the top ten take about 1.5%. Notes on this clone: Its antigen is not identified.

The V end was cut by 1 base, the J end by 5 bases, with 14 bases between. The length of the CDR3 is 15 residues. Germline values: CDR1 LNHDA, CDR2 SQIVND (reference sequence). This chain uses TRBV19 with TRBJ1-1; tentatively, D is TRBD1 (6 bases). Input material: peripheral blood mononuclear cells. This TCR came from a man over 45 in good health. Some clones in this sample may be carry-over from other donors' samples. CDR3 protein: CASSIGQGKVTEAFF. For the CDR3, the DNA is TGTGCCAGTAGTATAGGCCAGGGGAAGGTGACTGAAGCTTTCTTT.